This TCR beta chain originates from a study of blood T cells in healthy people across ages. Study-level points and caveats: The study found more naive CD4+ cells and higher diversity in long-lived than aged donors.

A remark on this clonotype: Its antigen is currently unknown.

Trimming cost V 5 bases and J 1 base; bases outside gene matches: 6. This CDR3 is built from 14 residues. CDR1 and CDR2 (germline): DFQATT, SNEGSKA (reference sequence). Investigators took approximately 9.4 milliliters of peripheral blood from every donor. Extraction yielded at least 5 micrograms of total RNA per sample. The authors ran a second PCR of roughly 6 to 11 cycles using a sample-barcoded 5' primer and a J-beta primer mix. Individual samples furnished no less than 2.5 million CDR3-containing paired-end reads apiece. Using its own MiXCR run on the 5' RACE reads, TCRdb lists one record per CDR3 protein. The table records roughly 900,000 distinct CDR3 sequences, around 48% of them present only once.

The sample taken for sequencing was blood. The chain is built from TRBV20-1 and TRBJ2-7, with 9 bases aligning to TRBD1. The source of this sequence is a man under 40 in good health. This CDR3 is CSASGTGQSYEQYF. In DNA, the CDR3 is TGCAGTGCTTCCGGGACAGGGCAGTCCTACGAGCAGTACTTC.